A selection of T cell receptor beta chains follows, all from one sample in a study of cytomegalovirus exposure and HLA in healthy donors. Clones were read by immunoSEQ multiplex PCR, and TCRdb kept only the in-frame ones, dropping some. The sample includes about 110,000 clones, about three quarters of them seen just once. The sample comprised PBMCs. The receptor set was obtained from a woman aged 45-60 years in good health and CMV-seropositive. CDR3s include the opening cysteine and the closing phenylalanine or tryptophan. D genes are given only for firm matches. Some rows have no size entry. The others give once, few or many, or a class for an expanded clone.

abundance | j_gene | d_gene | v_gene | CDR3nt | CDR3aa
NA | TRBJ1-1 | TRBD1 | TRBV5-4 | TGTGCCAGCAGCCAGGGGACAGGGACGAACACTGAAGCTTTCTTT | CASSQGTGTNTEAFF
NA | TRBJ1-5 | NA | TRBV30 | TGTGCCTGGAGTGTTGGCGGTTATAGCAATCAGCCCCAGCATTTT | CAWSVGGYSNQPQHF
NA | TRBJ2-7 | TRBD1 | TRBV7-2 | TGTGCCAGCAGCAGCGGACAGGGGATCTACGAGCAGTACTTC | CASSSGQGIYEQYF
NA | TRBJ2-5 | TRBD1 | TRBV6-4 | TGTGCCAGCAGCAAGCTCCCGGGACAGGGGGCTGTGTACTTC | CASSKLPGQGAVYF
few | TRBJ2-7 | NA | TRBV27 | TGTGCCAGCAGTATCCGACGAGGTTTACACGAGCAGTACTTC | CASSIRRGLHEQYF
NA | TRBJ1-4 | TRBD1 | TRBV5-1 | TGCGCCAGCAGCTGGGGACAGGCGGCTAATGAAAAACTGTTTTTT | CASSWGQAANEKLFF
few | TRBJ1-2 | NA | TRBV5-6 | TGTGCCAGCAGCTTGGGCAGAGGGTTTTCCACTAACTATGGCTACACCTTC | CASSLGRGFSTNYGYTF
NA | TRBJ2-3 | NA | TRBV9 | TGTGCCAGCAGCCCCAGACAGGCCACTAGCACAGATACGCAGTATTTT | CASSPRQATSTDTQYF
medium-sized | TRBJ1-1 | TRBD1 | TRBV7-9 | TGTGCCAGCAGCTTCCCTGACGGGCAGGGGGGACTGAACACTGAAGCTTTCTTT | CASSFPDGQGGLNTEAFF
NA | TRBJ2-1 | NA | TRBV5-1 | TGCGCCAGCAGCTTGGATGGAGGCTCCTACAATGAGCAGTTCTTC | CASSLDGGSYNEQFF
NA | TRBJ1-1 | TRBD1 | TRBV4-1 | TGCGCCAGCAGCCAAGGGATGACAGGGAAGGGGACTGAAGCTTTCTTT | CASSQGMTGKGTEAFF
NA | TRBJ2-7 | TRBD1 | TRBV5-5 | TGTGCCAGCAGCTTGGTAGGGACAGGGAGCTTCTACGAGCAGTACTTC | CASSLVGTGSFYEQYF
once | TRBJ1-3 | NA | TRBV9 | TGTGCCAGCAGCGCCGCGGTTCCTGGAAACACCATATATTTT | CASSAAVPGNTIYF
NA | TRBJ1-2 | NA | TRBV9 | TGTGCCAGCGGGGAGCAGGCTTCTAACTATGGCTACACCTTC | CASGEQASNYGYTF
NA | TRBJ1-5 | NA | TRBV6-1 | TGTGCCAGCCGTCGGGGGGTAAGTCAGCCCCAGCATTTT | CASRRGVSQPQHF
NA | TRBJ2-1 | NA | TRBV2 | TGTGCCAGCACCTGGGGGCAGGGTGAGCAGTTCTTC | CASTWGQGEQFF
NA | TRBJ1-2 | NA | TRBV5-5 | TGTGCCAGCAGCCCTAGCCCTCAGGCAGCAGCAGACTATGGCTACACCTTC | CASSPSPQAAADYGYTF
few | TRBJ1-1 | NA | TRBV14 | TGTGCCAGACAGTTGGCTTTCTTT | CARQLAFF
NA | TRBJ2-4 | TRBD2 | TRBV4-3 | TGCGCCAGCAGCCTAGAGAGCCCCCGGACTAGCGGGGGGTCACTAGCCAAAAACATTCAGTACTTC | CASSLESPRTSGGSLAKNIQYF
NA | TRBJ2-5 | TRBD2 | TRBV5-1 | TGCGCCAGCAGCTCCGGTCGGACTAGCGCTCCAAGTCAAGAGACCCAGTACTTC | CASSSGRTSAPSQETQYF
NA | TRBJ2-3 | TRBD2 | TRBV13 | TGTGCCAGCAGCTTAGGGGGAGCGGGGGGTGCCAACACAGATACGCAGTATTTT | CASSLGGAGGANTDTQYF
NA | TRBJ2-7 | TRBD1 | TRBV5-6 | TGTGCCAGCAGCTCTCAGGGGGCGCAGTACTTC | CASSSQGAQYF
once | TRBJ1-2 | NA | TRBV5-6 | TGTGCCAGCAGCTCCAAGGGAGGTACATATGGCTACACCTTC | CASSSKGGTYGYTF
NA | TRBJ1-4 | NA | TRBV7-2 | TGTGCCAGCAGCCGCGAAGGAGGGAGTTGGCCTGAAAAACTGTTTTTT | CASSREGGSWPEKLFF
NA | TRBJ1-2 | TRBD1 | TRBV7-2 | TGTGCCAGCAGCTTAGTTGGGACAGGGGCTAACTATGGCTACACCTTC | CASSLVGTGANYGYTF
NA | TRBJ1-1 | NA | TRBV5-5 | TGTGCCAGCAGCTTGTCAGGGGATACTGAAGCTTTCTTT | CASSLSGDTEAFF
NA | TRBJ1-1 | NA | TRBV25-1 | TGTGCCAGCAGTGAATTTAGGAACACTGAAGCTTTCTTT | CASSEFRNTEAFF